The entry that follows covers one TCR beta chain sequence. Its specificity is unknown. Profiling relied on immunoSEQ multiplex PCR, and the TCRdb table lists in-frame clones only, not all of them. The sample comprises 20,000 to 25,000 clones, about 97% of which are singletons, and roughly 0.15% rests with the top ten. This record belongs to a study of monozygotic twins with cystic fibrosis. Overall study results and limits: The repertoire was suggested to be naive-dominated, clonality median 0.0095. J usage was most co-twin-similar in 8 of 16 pairs, V in 13.

The CDR3 covers 16 residues. Germline V lookup: CDR1 SGDLS, CDR2 YYNGEE. V lost 5 bases, J lost 6 bases, and 24 bases lay in between. The receptor was isolated from a girl between 5 and 17 years old with cystic fibrosis. Sequenced: blood. The V and J genes are TRBV9 and TRBJ2-7; D possibly uses TRBD1 or TRBD2 (5 bases each). In nucleotides, the CDR3 is TGTGCCAGCAGTTCCCCCCCCGGGACGCCTGTAGGCGAGCAGTACTTC. Amino acid sequence: CASSSPPGTPVGEQYF.